One and the same sample provided the 10 T cell receptor beta chains below, sequenced in a study of identical twins. TCRdb recomputed calls from the 5' RACE reads with MiXCR, one row per CDR3 protein. The sample lists hundreds of thousands of distinct CDR3 sequences; about 7% were seen once. These data were also reused for a study on yellow fever vaccine responses in identical twins.

Input material: PBMCs. These receptors all come from a woman aged 18-30 years in good health.

This clonotype occurred many times. The J gene is TRBJ2-3, the V gene TRBV7-2; D possibly corresponds to TRBD2 (6 bases). This CDR3 spans 16 amino acids. The germline V gene encodes CDR1 SGHTA and CDR2 FQGNSA. V dropped 8 bases and J dropped 1 base, with 19 bases sitting between them. CDR3 nucleotides: TGTGCCAGCGGGAGGATCGGCTCCTCCCGCACAGATACGCAGTATTTT. This sequence encodes CASGRIGSSRTDTQYF.

This clonotype has a count of ten or more. This rearrangement joins TRBV9 to TRBJ2-7; D perhaps matches TRBD1 (5 bases). V shed 3 bases and J shed 2 bases, with 9 bases lying between them. Looked up from germline, CDR1 is SGDLS and CDR2 is YYNGEE. The CDR3 has 13 amino acids. This CDR3 is CASSGDRPYEQYF. The CDR3 region has the DNA TGTGCCAGCAGCGGAGACAGACCCTACGAGCAGTACTTC.

This clonotype was observed many times. This chain connects TRBV29-1 to TRBJ2-2; the D gene could be TRBD1 or TRBD2 (7 bases each). Germline lookup yields CDR1 SQVTM and CDR2 ANQGSEA. The V and J ends lost 3 bases and 1 base respectively, with 12 bases between them. The CDR3 has 15 residues. The CDR3 nucleotides read TGCAGCGTTGACCAGCGGGACAGGAACACCGGGGAGCTGTTTTTT. Its protein is CSVDQRDRNTGELFF.

The table lists this clonotype with a few counts. V gene TRBV5-5 combines with J gene TRBJ2-7; D call uncertain. The CDR3 covers 13 residues. The V gene lost 0 bases and the J gene lost 3 bases, with 7 bases spanning the gap. Germline assignment: CDR1 SGHKS and CDR2 YYEKEE (reference sequence). DNA of the CDR3: TGTGCCAGCAGCTTGGGTCTCCTCTACGAGCAGTACGTC. This encodes CASSLGLLYEQYV.

V gene TRBV3-1 combines with J gene TRBJ2-3; the D gene could be TRBD1 or TRBD2 (6 bases each). The CDR3 is 18 amino acids. Trimming took 1 base from V and 2 from J, leaving 19 bases between them. Germline V lookup: CDR1 LGHDT, CDR2 YNNKEL (reference sequence). The CDR3: CASSQGAGQGDSTDTQYF. Written as DNA, the CDR3 is TGTGCCAGCAGCCAAGGGGCGGGACAAGGGGACTCCACAGATACGCAGTATTTT.

This chain links TRBV20-1 with TRBJ2-1, with D unresolved. V gave up 0 bases and J gave up 2 bases, with 8 bases separating them. Germline loops: CDR1 DFQATT, CDR2 SNEGSKA (reference sequence). This CDR3 contains 14 residues. DNA of the CDR3: TGCAGTGCTAGAGATCCACTCGCCTACAATGAGCAGTTCTTC. Translation gives CSARDPLAYNEQFF.

The table lists this clonotype with many counts. V usage is TRBV12-3 or TRBV12-4 and J usage is TRBJ2-1; D possibly corresponds to TRBD1 (6 bases). This CDR3 is 11 amino acids long. V was shortened by 6 bases and J by 6 bases, with 6 bases between the two germline ends. The DNA for the CDR3 is TGTGCCAGCAGCAGGGGCAATGAGCAGTTCTTC. It is translated as CASSRGNEQFF.

This clonotype was seen only a few times. The chain uses TRBV6-2 or TRBV6-3 and TRBJ2-5; the match to TRBD2 covers 9 bases. V lost 4 bases to trimming and J lost 3 bases; unmatched junction nucleotides: 9. This CDR3 spans 16 amino acids. Germline CDR1 reads MNHEY; CDR2 reads SVGEGT. The CDR3, as DNA: TGTGCCAGCAGTTTTGAAGCTAGCGGGGCCAAAGAGACCCAGTACTTC. It specifies CASSFEASGAKETQYF.

This clonotype was counted many times. CDR3 coding DNA: TGCGCCAGCAGCTGGACTAGCGGGAGGGTCTCCTACGAGCAGTACTTC. It translates to CASSWTSGRVSYEQYF. J is TRBJ2-7 and V is TRBV5-1, with 15 bases that match TRBD2. Germline CDR1 SGHRS, CDR2 YFSETQ. Trimming cost V 3 bases and J 0 bases; bases outside gene matches: 1. This CDR3 region has 16 residues.

This clonotype was found many times. The CDR3 reads CASSLEGRLYQETQYF. In DNA form, the CDR3 reads TGCGCCAGCAGCTTGGAGGGCAGGTTGTACCAAGAGACCCAGTACTTC. The chain uses TRBV5-1 and TRBJ2-5; D gene ambiguous. V was clipped by 0 bases and J by 0 bases, with 12 bases between them. CDR3 size: 16 residues. Per the germline V gene, CDR1 is SGHRS and CDR2 is YFSETQ.